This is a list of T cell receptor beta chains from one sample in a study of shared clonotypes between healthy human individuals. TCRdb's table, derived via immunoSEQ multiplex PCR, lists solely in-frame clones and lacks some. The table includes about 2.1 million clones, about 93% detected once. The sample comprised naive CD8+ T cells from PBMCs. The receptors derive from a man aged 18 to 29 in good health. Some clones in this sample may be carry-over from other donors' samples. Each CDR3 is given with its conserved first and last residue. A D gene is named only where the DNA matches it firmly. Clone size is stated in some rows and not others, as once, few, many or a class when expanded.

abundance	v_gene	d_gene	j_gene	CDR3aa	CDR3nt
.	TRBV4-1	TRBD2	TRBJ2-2	CASSQSPGLGTGELFF	TGCGCCAGCAGCCAATCTCCGGGACTAGGCACCGGGGAGCTGTTTTTT
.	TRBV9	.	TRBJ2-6	CASSHGSDGANVLTF	TGTGCCAGCAGCCATGGGAGTGATGGGGCCAACGTCCTGACTTTC
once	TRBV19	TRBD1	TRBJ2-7	CASSIRTGGYYEQYF	TGTGCCAGTAGTATCCGGACAGGGGGGTACTACGAGCAGTACTTC
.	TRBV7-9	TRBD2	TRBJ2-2	CASSPTGRLARRPGELFF	TGTGCCAGCAGCCCGACTGGTCGACTAGCGAGACGGCCCGGGGAGCTGTTTTTT
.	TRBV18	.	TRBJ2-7	CASSRTGEQYF	TGTGCCAGCTCACGAACCGGGGAGCAGTACTTC
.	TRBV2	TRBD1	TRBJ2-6	CASSGTGGDSGANVLTF	TGTGCCAGCAGTGGGACAGGTGGAGACTCTGGGGCCAACGTCCTGACTTTC
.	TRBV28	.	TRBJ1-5	CASGGAEGGRRPQHF	TGTGCCAGCGGGGGGGCAGAAGGCGGGAGGAGGCCCCAGCATTTT
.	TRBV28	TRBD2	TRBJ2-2	CASIAGVLPGELFF	TGTGCCAGCATAGCGGGAGTACTTCCCGGGGAGCTGTTTTTT
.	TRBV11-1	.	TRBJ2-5	CASSLPPLVADQETQYF	TGTGCCAGCAGCCTCCCCCCCCTAGTAGCGGACCAAGAGACCCAGTACTTC
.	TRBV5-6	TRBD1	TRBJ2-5	CASSSQGALVTQYF	TGTGCCAGCAGCTCTCAGGGGGCGTTGGTGACCCAGTACTTC
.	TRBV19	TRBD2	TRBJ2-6	CASSPRRGGVSGANVLTF	TGTGCCAGTAGTCCCCGTCGGGGGGGCGTCTCTGGGGCCAACGTCCTGACTTTC
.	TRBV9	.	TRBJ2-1	CASSVAAALYNEQFF	TGTGCCAGCAGCGTAGCAGCGGCTCTCTACAATGAGCAGTTCTTC
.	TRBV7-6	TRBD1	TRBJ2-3	CASSSKYTGDDTQYF	TGTGCCAGCAGCTCGAAATACACAGGGGACGATACGCAGTATTTT
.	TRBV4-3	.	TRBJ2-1	CASSHGGGSYNEQFF	TGCGCCAGCAGCCACGGGGGCGGCTCCTACAATGAGCAGTTCTTC
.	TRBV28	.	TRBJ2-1	CASSLRSMLYNEQFF	TGTGCCAGCAGTTTGCGGAGCATGCTCTACAATGAGCAGTTCTTC
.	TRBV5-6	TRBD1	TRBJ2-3	CASSLAYRGRDTQYF	TGTGCCAGCAGCTTGGCGTACAGGGGGCGAGATACGCAGTATTTT
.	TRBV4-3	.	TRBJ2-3	CASSQVGQKEGDTQYF	TGCGCCAGCAGCCAGGTCGGACAGAAAGAAGGAGATACGCAGTATTTT
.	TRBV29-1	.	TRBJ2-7	CSVVGGDYEQYF	TGCAGCGTTGTCGGAGGGGACTACGAGCAGTACTTC
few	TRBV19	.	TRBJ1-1	CASSNNGNTEAFF	TGTGCCAGTAGTAACAACGGGAACACTGAAGCTTTCTTT
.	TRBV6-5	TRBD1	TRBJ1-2	CASSYDRGLSNYGYTF	TGTGCCAGCAGTTACGACAGGGGGTTATCTAACTATGGCTACACCTTC
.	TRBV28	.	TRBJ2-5	CASSPGIVLGETQYF	TGTGCCAGCAGTCCCGGGATAGTATTGGGGGAGACCCAGTACTTC
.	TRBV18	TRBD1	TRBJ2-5	CASSPNWDTGGQETQYF	TGTGCCAGCTCACCAAACTGGGACACAGGGGGCCAAGAGACCCAGTACTTC
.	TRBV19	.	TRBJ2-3	CASSPGGPTDTQYF	TGTGCCAGTAGTCCGGGTGGACCCACAGATACGCAGTATTTT
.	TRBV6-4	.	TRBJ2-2	CASSDSGPGELFF	TGTGCCAGCAGTGACAGCGGCCCCGGGGAGCTGTTTTTT
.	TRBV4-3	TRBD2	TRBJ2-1	CASSQDLAGDPAEQFF	TGCGCCAGCAGCCAAGATCTTGCGGGAGATCCCGCTGAGCAGTTCTTC
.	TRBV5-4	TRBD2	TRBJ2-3	CASSFTGRGTDTQYF	TGTGCCAGCAGCTTTACGGGGAGGGGCACAGATACGCAGTATTTT
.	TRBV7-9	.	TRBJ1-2	CASSLAFSRDSGYGYTF	TGTGCCAGCAGCTTAGCGTTCTCGAGGGATTCGGGCTATGGCTACACCTTC
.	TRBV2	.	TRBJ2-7	CASQAGIRDEQYF	TGTGCCAGCCAAGCCGGGATACGGGACGAGCAGTACTTC
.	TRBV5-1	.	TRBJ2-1	CASSLGARTSSHNEQFF	TGCGCCAGCAGCTTGGGAGCCCGGACCTCCTCTCACAATGAGCAGTTCTTC
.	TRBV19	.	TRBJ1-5	CASSAAAASNQPQHF	TGTGCCAGTAGTGCGGCCGCCGCCAGCAATCAGCCCCAGCATTTT
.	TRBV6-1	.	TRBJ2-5	CASDLSGQETQYF	TGTGCCAGCGATTTGAGTGGCCAAGAGACCCAGTACTTC
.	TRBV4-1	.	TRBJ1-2	CASSHDQTAYGYTF	TGCGCCAGCAGCCACGATCAGACTGCCTATGGCTACACCTTC
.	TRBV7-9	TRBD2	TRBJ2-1	CASSWGLPAGGKWDEQFF	TGTGCCAGCAGCTGGGGACTGCCAGCGGGAGGGAAGTGGGATGAGCAGTTCTTC
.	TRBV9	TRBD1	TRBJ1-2	CASSVVPGQGNYGYTF	TGTGCCAGCAGCGTAGTCCCGGGACAGGGGAACTATGGCTACACCTTC
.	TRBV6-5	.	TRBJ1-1	CASSYGGTEAFF	TGTGCCAGCAGTTACGGCGGCACTGAAGCTTTCTTT
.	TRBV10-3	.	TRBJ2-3	CAISEPGVEEGTHETDTQYF	TGTGCCATCAGTGAGCCAGGGGTAGAAGAGGGGACGCATGAGACAGATACGCAGTATTTT
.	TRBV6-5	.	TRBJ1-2	CASSSTLIYNYGYTF	TGTGCCAGCAGTTCCACCTTGATCTATAACTATGGCTACACCTTC
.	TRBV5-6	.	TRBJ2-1	CASSSFGTPENEQFF	TGTGCCAGCAGCTCGTTCGGGACTCCGGAGAATGAGCAGTTCTTC
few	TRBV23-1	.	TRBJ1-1	CASSQRNEAFF	TGCGCCAGCAGTCAACGTAATGAAGCTTTCTTT
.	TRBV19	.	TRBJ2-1	CASSSAGLYNEQFF	TGTGCCAGTAGTTCGGCAGGTCTCTACAATGAGCAGTTCTTC
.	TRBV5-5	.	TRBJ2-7	CASSFDYEQYF	TGTGCCAGCAGCTTCGACTACGAGCAGTACTTC
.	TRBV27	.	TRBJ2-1	CASSLNGWGSSYNEQFF	TGTGCCAGCAGTTTGAATGGGTGGGGTAGCTCCTACAATGAGCAGTTCTTC
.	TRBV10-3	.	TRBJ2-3	CAISETGPEGTDTQYF	TGTGCCATCAGTGAGACGGGGCCGGAGGGCACAGATACGCAGTATTTT
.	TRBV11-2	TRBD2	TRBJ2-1	CASSQPVAGRGHEQFF	TGTGCCAGCAGCCAGCCCGTAGCGGGTAGGGGCCATGAGCAGTTCTTC
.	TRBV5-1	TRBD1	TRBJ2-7	CASSFQQGAGEQYF	TGCGCCAGCAGCTTCCAACAGGGGGCGGGTGAGCAGTACTTC
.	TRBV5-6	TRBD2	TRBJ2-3	CASSRRGAGVLGTQYF	TGTGCCAGCAGCAGGCGGGGTGCGGGAGTGCTCGGTACGCAGTATTTT
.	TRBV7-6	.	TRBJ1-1	CASIGENTEAFF	TGTGCCAGCATAGGAGAGAACACTGAAGCTTTCTTT
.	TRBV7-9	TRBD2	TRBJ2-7	CASSYPGLAGSGGHEQYF	TGTGCCAGCAGTTACCCGGGACTAGCGGGATCAGGGGGCCACGAGCAGTACTTC
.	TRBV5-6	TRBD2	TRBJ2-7	CASSWGGLTYEQYF	TGTGCCAGCAGCTGGGGAGGGTTAACCTACGAGCAGTACTTC
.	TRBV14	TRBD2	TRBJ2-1	CASSPVGRTYNEQFF	TGTGCCAGCAGCCCCGTCGGGAGGACCTACAATGAGCAGTTCTTC
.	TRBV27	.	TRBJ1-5	CASSLSQGSGQPQHF	TGTGCCAGCAGTTTATCTCAGGGATCGGGTCAGCCCCAGCATTTT
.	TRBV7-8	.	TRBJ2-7	CASSPRQIYEQYF	TGTGCCAGCAGCCCCCGACAGATCTACGAGCAGTACTTC